This T cell receptor (beta chain) was observed in a study of T cells in women clearing cervical HPV infection. Across the study: Controls' single incident HPV16 infection cleared within 12 months without precancer. Controls gave blood once infection was undetectable; cases at lesion identification.

Produced via immunoSEQ multiplex PCR; TCRdb's table is partial and in-frame only. Here the sample table reports tens of thousands of clones. This CDR3 is built from 13 residues. Germline assignment: CDR1 SGHTA and CDR2 FQGNSA. Concerning this clone itself: The missing CDR3 end, 3 residues past where the read stops, is filled in from the germline J gene.

The sample comprised blood buffy coat. The chain is built from TRBV7-2 and TRBJ2-4, with D unresolved. This clonotype was obtained from a woman aged 18 to 69 with a cervical HPV16 infection that either progressed to CIN3+ or cleared (not recorded which). The covered CDR3 bases are TGTGCCAGCAGCTTTAGTAGCCAGAATGGT. It yields the protein CASSFSSQNG. The whole CDR3 is CASSFSSQNGQYF. Filled out from reference TRBV7-2 and TRBJ2-4, the complete variable domain reads GAGVSQSPSNKVTEKGKDVELRCDPISGHTALYWYRQSLGQGLEFLIYFQGNSAPDKSGLPSDRFSAERTGGSVSTLTIQRTQQEDSAVYLCASSFSSQNGQYFGAGTRLSVL.